The 8 T cell receptor beta chains in this list originate from one sample, sequenced in a study of blood T cell repertoires in COVID-19. Sequenced by immunoSEQ multiplex PCR; TCRdb stores in-frame clones only, minus some. The repertoire holds about 270,000 clones, about nine tenths seen once, with approximately 3% in the top ten. Sequencing used PBMCs or T cells enriched from blood (not recorded which). The source is a woman aged 45-65 years who had recovered from COVID-19.

The gene calls are TRBV7-2 and TRBJ1-1; 7 bases match TRBD1. This CDR3 is 19 amino acids long. The trim removed 2 bases at V and 3 bases at J, leaving 18 bases unmatched. CDR1 is SGHTA and CDR2 is FQGNSA in the germline V gene. CDR3 residues: CASSLRSGSPWTGDTEAFF. CDR3 sequence (DNA): TGTGCCAGCAGCTTACGGTCTGGGTCCCCGTGGACAGGCGACACTGAAGCTTTCTTT.

CDR3 in DNA: TGTGCCAGCAGTAAACGGACAGGGTCGGGTAATTCACCCCTCCACTTT. Amino acid sequence: CASSKRTGSGNSPLHF. This rearrangement joins TRBV25-1 to TRBJ1-6, with TRBD1 identical over 8 bases. The V gene's germline CDR1 is MGHDK and CDR2 SYGVNS. The CDR3 loop spans 16 amino acids. V lost 5 bases to trimming and J lost 6 bases; unmatched junction nucleotides: 9. Supplemented by reference TRBV25-1 and TRBJ1-6, the full variable domain reads EADIYQTPRYLVIGTGKKITLECSQTMGHDKMYWYQQDPGMELHLIHYSYGVNSTEKGDLSSESTVSRIRTEHFPLTLESARPSHTSQYLCASSKRTGSGNSPLHFGNGTRLTVT.

For the CDR3, the DNA is TGCAGTGCTAGTTCGTGGGGAGAAGGCAATCAGCCCCAGCATTTT. Its protein is CSASSWGEGNQPQHF. This chain connects TRBV20-1 to TRBJ1-5; no definite D call. Germline values: CDR1 DFQATT, CDR2 SNEGSKA (reference sequence). V was trimmed by 3 bases and J by 2 bases, leaving 14 bases between them. The CDR3 runs 15 residues.

Here the CDR3 DNA reads TGTGCCAGCAGTCCAGACAGGGGGGCTTCGGACGAAGCTTTCTTT. It translates to CASSPDRGASDEAFF. V and J are TRBV28 and TRBJ1-1; 9 nucleotides agree with TRBD1. J was trimmed by 8 bases and V by 5 bases; bases with no gene match: 12. Germline V lookup: CDR1 MDHEN, CDR2 SYDVKM. This CDR3 is built from 15 residues.

The chain employs TRBV30 and TRBJ1-6; a weak D match, TRBD1 (6 bases). Looked up from germline, CDR1 is GTSNPN and CDR2 is SVGIG (reference sequence). V gave up 1 base and J gave up 9 bases, with 13 bases separating them. The CDR3 loop spans 14 amino acids. CDR3 bases: TGTGCCTGGAGTGCAATCCAGGGGCTTTCACCCCTCCACTTT. Translation: CAWSAIQGLSPLHF.

The chain links TRBV5-8 to TRBJ1-1; 12 nucleotides match TRBD1. The J segment lost 6 bases and the V segment lost 4 bases, leaving 1 base of the junction unmatched. Germline CDR1 is SGHTS and CDR2 is YDEGEE. This CDR3 comprises 13 residues. The CDR3 bases are TGTGCCAGCAGCCGGGACAGGGGGCCTGAAGCTTTCTTT. Translated, it gives CASSRDRGPEAFF.

This clone was seen at least ten times. The chain links TRBV11-3 to TRBJ2-1; 14 bases agree with TRBD2. CDR1 SGHNT and CDR2 YENEEA come from the germline V gene. The V gene end was trimmed by 4 bases and the J gene end by 14 bases; junction bases not matched to a gene: 4. The CDR3 consists of 13 residues. The CDR3 bases are TGTGCCAGCAGCTCCGGGACTAGCGGGAGAAAGTTCTTC. It specifies CASSSGTSGRKFF.

The chain couples TRBV2 to TRBJ1-4; 8 nucleotides align to TRBD1. The germline gives CDR1 SNHLY, CDR2 FYNNEI. The V segment lost 6 bases and the J segment 0 bases; nucleotides outside the gene matches: 6. The CDR3 consists of 16 residues. Here the CDR3 DNA reads TGTGCCAGCAGGAGACAGGGGACCGCAACTAATGAAAAACTGTTTTTT. It codes for CASRRQGTATNEKLFF.